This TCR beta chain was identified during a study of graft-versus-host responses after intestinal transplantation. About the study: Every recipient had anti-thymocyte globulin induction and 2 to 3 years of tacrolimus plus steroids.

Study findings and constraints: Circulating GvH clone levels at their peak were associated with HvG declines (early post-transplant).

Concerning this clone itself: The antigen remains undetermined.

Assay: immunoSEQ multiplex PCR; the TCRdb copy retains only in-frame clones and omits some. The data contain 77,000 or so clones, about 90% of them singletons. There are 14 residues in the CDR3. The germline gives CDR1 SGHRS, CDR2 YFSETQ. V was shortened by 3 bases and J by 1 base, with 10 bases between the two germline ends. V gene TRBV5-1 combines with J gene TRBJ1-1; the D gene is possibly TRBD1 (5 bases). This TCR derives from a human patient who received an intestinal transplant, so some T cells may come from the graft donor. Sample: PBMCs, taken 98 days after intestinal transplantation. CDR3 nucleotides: TGCGCCAGCAGCTGGGCCGGACAGAACACTGAAGCTTTCTTT. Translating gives CASSWAGQNTEAFF. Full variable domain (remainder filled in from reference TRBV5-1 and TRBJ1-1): KAGVTQTPRYLIKTRGQQVTLSCSPISGHRSVSWYQQTPGQGLQFLFEYFSETQRNKGNFPGRFSGRQFSNSRSEMNVSTLELGDSALYLCASSWAGQNTEAFFGQGTRLTVV.